This T cell receptor beta chain derives from a study of blood T cell repertoires in COVID-19. Across the study: Sites across the United States, Italy and Spain contributed samples from acute and convalescent COVID-19. T cells, B-cell-depleted T cells, or PBMCs supplied cDNA or gDNA.

Original analysis: The assay estimated nucleated cells by amplifying reference gene primers. Profiled with immunoSEQ multiplex PCR; TCRdb holds only in-frame clones, not every one. That table furnishes V, J and clone size, whereas the DNA furnished D and trimming. The sample has 200,000 to 250,000 clones; 86% are singletons. Trimming took off 2 bases at V and 4 bases at J, with 9 bases between the two ends. The CDR3 contains 13 residues. From germline, CDR1 is KGHSH and CDR2 LQKENI. This clone was seen a single time. The chain has TRBV18 and TRBJ2-7; unclear D gene. Input material: peripheral blood. This sequence was found in an elderly woman with COVID-19, enrolled during active disease. The CDR3 bases are TGTGCCAGCTCACCAAACAGTTTTTACGAGCAGTACGTC. Translation gives CASSPNSFYEQYV.